The clone carrying this T cell receptor beta chain came up a few times. Its specificity is unknown. Read data end 3 residues before the CDR3 end; the end is taken from the germline J gene. The sample originates from a study of T cell clonality in common variable immunodeficiency. Study conclusions and caveats: In common variable immunodeficiency, TCR beta chains reportedly carried fewer deletions and N-nucleotide insertions. TCRbeta clonality was increased in CVID versus healthy controls. Compared with controls, CVID subjects had fewer shared TCRbeta clones.

No CVID subject was ill or on immunomodulatory drugs when sampled. Equal genomic DNA amounts from CVID and control samples were sequenced. The repertoire was sequenced with immunoSEQ multiplex PCR; TCRdb's copy has only in-frame clones and lacks some. The sample was found to contain just over 15,000 clones, and every one recurs. Germline loops: CDR1 WNHNN, CDR2 SYGVQD (reference sequence). The CDR3 has 18 amino acids. Trimming took 1 base from V and 4 from J, leaving 17 bases between them. This chain joins TRBV10-1 and TRBJ1-6; D perhaps matches TRBD1 (5 bases). The sequenced material came from peripheral blood mononuclear cells. This receptor was identified in a human donor with common variable immunodeficiency. CDR3 DNA (partial): TGCGCCAGCAGTGAGTGCCCGCGGAGGGGTATATATAATTCACCC. This translates into CASSECPRRGIYNSP. From start to end, the CDR3 is CASSECPRRGIYNSPLHF.